This TCR beta chain was captured by sequencing in a study of T cell clones after liver transplantation (dated by TCRdb to the late 2010s). Regarding the research as a whole: The samples were obtained from ITN030ST, a randomized trial that attempted immunosuppression withdrawal within 2 years after liver transplantation. As an antigen-independent comparator for donor-reactive sequences, third party-reactive TCRbeta sequences were also identified from pre-transplant MLRs. Blood samples were taken pre-transplant, pre-randomization before withdrawal, and post-randomization after full withdrawal or failed withdrawal. The studied cohort comprised 8 liver transplant recipients, 3 classified as tolerant and 5 as non-tolerant. Of the eight recipients, three were HCV-positive, while the remaining recipients had been transplanted for non-autoimmune, non-viral indications. Donor-reactive T cell clones were identified by TCRbeta sequencing following a pre-transplant mixed lymphocyte reaction and were subsequently tracked in post-transplant blood. The subjects received no induction therapy and were kept on standard immunosuppression until randomization at 12-24 months post-transplant. Tolerance was defined as complete immunosuppression withdrawal for at least one year with no rise in liver enzymes beyond twice the upper limit of normal. Study-wide conclusions, independent of this receptor: In two subjects, low numbers of available donor cells limited the measurable donor-reactive repertoire. Conclusions were preliminary, limited by small, heterogeneous patient numbers and non-standardized post-transplant time points. In 5 of 8 subjects, circulating donor-reactive CD4 TCRbeta sequences decreased significantly after transplant, regardless of tolerance or HCV status. Since no allograft tissue specimens were available, donor-reactive T cells may have migrated into the graft instead of being deleted. When repertoire turnover was accounted for, significantly reduced detection of donor-reactive sequences was found in 7 of 8 subjects for CD4 and in 8 of 8 subjects for CD8. Donor-reactive sequences decreased more than third party-reactive sequences, which suggests partial antigen-specific deletion that was not related to withdrawal success.

High-throughput TCRbeta CDR3 sequencing of frozen genomic DNA was performed by immunoSEQ, including PCR amplification, mapping, bias correction and internal controls. In the paper's pipeline: Only productive rearrangements were retained, and each unique TCRbeta sequence was defined by its CDR3 nucleotide sequence together with its V and J gene. For classification of a sequence as donor-reactive, at least 5-fold expansion in CFSE-low cells relative to unstimulated pre-transplant cells and a frequency of at least 0.01% were required. To ensure at least 90% detection power, minimum frequency thresholds were set for each subject based on that subject's lowest-template unstimulated sample. Repertoire turnover was measured by Jensen-Shannon divergence between the top 1000 TCRbeta sequences post- and pre-transplant. Changes in detection of donor-reactive sequences were tested with two-sided Fisher's exact tests. The immuneACCESS repertoire file appears here via TCRdb, limited to in-frame rearrangements. These files lack a portion of the clones; in checked studies, under half of the deficit traces to unresolved V genes, and the cause of the others is not known. That table is the source of V, J and clone size, and D and trimming were worked out from the DNA. The sample table contains approximately 22,000 clones; only one count was recorded for about 94% of them. The biggest ten clones account for more than 20% of the sample.

Thawed unstimulated PBMCs were stained for CD3, CD4 and CD8 and FACS-sorted into CD3+CD4+ and CD3+CD8+ populations. Randomization to immunosuppression withdrawal applied to every one of the 8 studied subjects. Genomic DNA was isolated with the Qiagen DNeasy Blood and Tissue Kit. In this sample, this clone turned up once. This clone's antigen is unknown. No base quality values were provided; no much bigger clone lies one nucleotide off. The CDR3 runs 14 amino acids, cysteine and phenylalanine included. CDR3 DNA only is kept here, 42 bases in frame from base 1. The germline V gene yields SGHTA for CDR1 and FQGNSA for CDR2. The V end loses 3 bases and the J end loses 4 bases, and a stretch of 12 bases separates them.

The sequence was obtained from a human patient who received a liver transplant. After a transplant, some T cells may be of graft donor origin. This specimen was CD8+ T cells from blood, taken about 27 months after liver transplant. The rearrangement joined TRBV7-2 to TRBJ2-5, and possibly TRBD2, on 6 matching bases. The DNA sequence reads TGTGCCAGCAGCTTGAATAGGGGAGGAGAGACCCAGTACTTC. This encodes CASSLNRGGETQYF.